One sample yielded the 27 T cell receptor beta chains listed below, sequenced in a study of chemoradiotherapy in HPV16-positive cancers. Sequencing used immunoSEQ multiplex PCR; TCRdb keeps in-frame clones, though not all of them. This sample has 490 or so clones; more than 65% occur once, and the top ten carry 28%. Sample: tumor tissue, taken from a patient who underwent chemoradiotherapy. These receptors came from a human donor with HPV-associated anogenital cancer.

The V call is TRBV7-9, the J call TRBJ2-1; 13 bases are a match to TRBD2. Germline V gives CDR1 SEHNR, CDR2 FQNEAQ (reference sequence). The CDR3 spans 16 residues. Unmatched junction bases numbered 3, after V lost 6 bases and J lost 1 base. The CDR3 loop is CASRPTSGGSYNEQFF. The DNA for the CDR3 is TGTGCCAGCAGACCGACTAGCGGGGGGTCCTACAATGAGCAGTTCTTC. The full variable domain, with the rest looked up from reference TRBV7-9 and TRBJ2-1, is DTGVSQNPRHKITKRGQNVTFRCDPISEHNRLYWYRQTLGQGPEFLTYFQNEAQLEKSRLLSDRFSAERPKGSFSTLEIQRTEQGDSAMYLCASRPTSGGSYNEQFFGPGTRLTVL.

The chain uses TRBV19 and TRBJ2-1; perhaps D is TRBD1 or TRBD2 (6 bases each). The CDR3 contains 15 residues. Germline V gives CDR1 LNHDA, CDR2 SQIVND (reference sequence). V lost 3 bases, J lost 5 bases, and 14 bases lay in between. The CDR3, as DNA: TGTGCCAGTAGTATTGTCGGGGGCCTCAACAATGAGCAGTTCTTC. This codes for CASSIVGGLNNEQFF. Full variable domain (remainder filled in from reference TRBV19 and TRBJ2-1): DGGITQSPKYLFRKEGQNVTLSCEQNLNHDAMYWYRQDPGQGLRLIYYSQIVNDFQKGDIAEGYSVSREKKESFPLTVTSAQKNPTAFYLCASSIVGGLNNEQFFGPGTRLTVL.

This clone was found a few times. The chain uses TRBV7-9 and TRBJ2-1; D tentatively reads TRBD1 or TRBD2 (5 bases each). There are 17 residues in the CDR3. The germline V and J ends were trimmed by 2 bases and 6 bases, with 20 bases remaining between them. Germline CDR1 reads SEHNR; CDR2 reads FQNEAQ (reference sequence). The CDR3 DNA reads as TGTGCCAGCAGCTTACCGGCCCAAGCAGGGACCTCCAATGAGCAGTTCTTC. Amino acid sequence: CASSLPAQAGTSNEQFF.

The gene calls are TRBV30 and TRBJ1-1, with D uncertain. Deletions cut 3 bases from V and 4 bases from J, with 12 bases between. CDR3 length: 13 amino acids. Germline V CDR1 and CDR2: GTSNPN, SVGIG (reference sequence). CDR3 sequence: CAWRLGRATEAFF. The CDR3 nucleotides read TGTGCCTGGAGGTTGGGAAGGGCCACTGAAGCTTTCTTT.

V and J are TRBV6-6 and TRBJ1-6; the D gene is possibly TRBD1 (5 bases). The CDR3 sequence is 13 residues long. Germline V gene sequence: CDR1 MNHNY, CDR2 SVGAGI (reference sequence). V dropped 2 bases and J dropped 10 bases, with 9 bases sitting between them. Here the CDR3 reads CASSYGARSPLHF. DNA of the CDR3: TGTGCCAGCAGTTACGGGGCGCGGTCACCCCTCCACTTT.

V and J are TRBV7-9 and TRBJ2-3; 14 bases agree with TRBD2. Trimming took 5 bases from V and 5 from J; bases not matched to a gene: 9. CDR3 length equals 17 residues. Per germline, CDR1 SEHNR and CDR2 FQNEAQ (reference sequence). The CDR3 DNA is TGTGCCAGCAGCCGCGGGACTAGCGGGGGACCGGGAGATACGCAGTATTTT. It specifies CASSRGTSGGPGDTQYF.

Judged by abundance, this clone is large (0.1 to 1%). J is TRBJ1-3 and V is TRBV5-5, with a weak D call TRBD1 (5 bases). Germline CDR1 is SGHKS and CDR2 is YYEKEE (reference sequence). CDR3 size: 16 residues. The germline V and J ends were trimmed by 4 bases and 1 base, with 15 bases remaining between them. In DNA form, the CDR3 reads TGTGCCAGCAGCCCAAGGACATTTCTTTCTGGAAACACCATATATTTT. Protein: CASSPRTFLSGNTIYF.

The chain couples TRBV4-1 to TRBJ1-5; D call uncertain. The CDR3 has 15 residues. The V end was cut by 1 base, the J end by 0 bases, with 7 bases between. Germline V gene data show CDR1 as MGHRA and CDR2 as YSYEKL. DNA for the CDR3: TGCGCCAGCAGCCAAGGGGCTGGTAGCAATCAGCCCCAGCATTTT. Amino acid sequence: CASSQGAGSNQPQHF.

This rearrangement joins TRBV6-5 to TRBJ2-7; D remains ambiguous. The length of the CDR3 is 15 residues. Germline loops: CDR1 MNHEY, CDR2 SVGAGI. Trimming left V 1 base short and J 0 bases short, with 10 bases between. The CDR3 DNA follows: TGTGCCAGCAGTTACTTTGGGCGGAGCTCCTACGAGCAGTACTTC. Protein sequence: CASSYFGRSSYEQYF.

This chain joins TRBV4-2 and TRBJ2-3; maybe TRBD1 (5 bases). V was trimmed by 1 base and J by 0 bases, leaving 11 bases between them. Germline CDR1 is LGHNA and CDR2 is YNFKEQ. The CDR3 spans 16 residues. CDR3 residues: CASSQGRGRSTDTQYF. The CDR3 nucleotides read TGTGCCAGCAGCCAAGGTAGGGGCCGAAGCACAGATACGCAGTATTTT.

The V call is TRBV4-2, the J call TRBJ1-6, with 7 bases aligning to TRBD1. Germline CDR1 is LGHNA and CDR2 is YNFKEQ. The CDR3 is 16 amino acids. V lost 0 bases and J lost 10; bases outside the gene matches: 9. The CDR3 sequence is CASSQELWTGGSPLHF. CDR3 DNA: TGTGCCAGCAGCCAAGAGCTGTGGACAGGTGGATCACCCCTCCACTTT.

The chain carries TRBV7-2 and TRBJ1-4, with D tentatively TRBD1 (5 bases). Per germline, CDR1 SGHTA and CDR2 FQGNSA. This CDR3 comprises 15 residues. V dropped 6 bases and J dropped 1 base, with 12 bases sitting between them. The DNA for the CDR3 is TGTGCCAGCAGTTCCGCCGGGGGAACTAATGAAAAACTGTTTTTT. It yields the protein CASSSAGGTNEKLFF. Full variable domain (rest looked up from reference TRBV7-2 and TRBJ1-4): GAGVSQSPSNKVTEKGKDVELRCDPISGHTALYWYRQSLGQGLEFLIYFQGNSAPDKSGLPSDRFSAERTGGSVSTLTIQRTQQEDSAVYLCASSSAGGTNEKLFFGSGTQLSVL.

The rearrangement uses TRBV11-2 and TRBJ2-2; D may be TRBD1 (5 bases). The germline V gene encodes CDR1 SGHAT and CDR2 FQNNGV. The V and J ends lost 3 bases and 6 bases respectively, with 8 bases between them. The CDR3 has 13 amino acids. CDR3 bases: TGTGCCAGCAGCTTTGCAGGGCCCGGGGAGCTGTTTTTT. Residues: CASSFAGPGELFF.

The chain is built from TRBV21-1 and TRBJ1-6. TRBV21-1 is recorded as a pseudogene. The CDR3 runs 15 residues. DNA of the CDR3: TGTGCCAGCATCCGGCGGGGTGATCCGGTTTCACCCCTCCACTTT. Its protein product is CASIRRGDPVSPLHF.

The rearrangement uses TRBV15 and TRBJ2-5, with D maybe TRBD2 (5 bases). The CDR3 runs 15 residues. V was cut by 0 bases and J by 3 bases, with 11 bases left in between. CDR1 is LNHNV and CDR2 is YYDKDF in the germline V gene (reference sequence). The CDR3 spells CATSREEAGEETQYF. CDR3 DNA sequence: TGTGCCACCAGCAGAGAGGAGGCAGGCGAAGAGACCCAGTACTTC.

CDR3 residues: CASSAPGGLGGYEQYF. The CDR3 bases are TGTGCCAGCAGTGCCCCGGGGGGACTAGGAGGCTACGAGCAGTACTTC. The chain is built from TRBV6-6 and TRBJ2-7, with 8 nucleotides matching TRBD2. This CDR3 spans 16 amino acids. Trimming removed 5 bases from V and 3 bases from J; junction bases left unmatched: 12. Germline values: CDR1 MNHNY, CDR2 SVGAGI (reference sequence).

The V gene is TRBV9, the J gene TRBJ1-3; weak D call: TRBD1 (5 bases). The CDR3 consists of 17 residues. Germline V gene data show CDR1 as SGDLS and CDR2 as YYNGEE. V lost 4 bases and J lost 4, with 21 bases in between. The CDR3 region is CASSLRDYGGRGNTIYF. The CDR3 DNA reads as TGTGCCAGCAGCCTCAGGGATTACGGAGGCCGAGGAAACACCATATATTTT.

Only one count was recorded for this clone. This rearrangement joins TRBV6-5 to TRBJ1-1; tentative D call: TRBD1 (6 bases). CDR3 length: 15 residues. CDR1 and CDR2 from the germline V gene are MNHEY and SVGAGI. Trimming left V 2 bases short and J 4 bases short, with 14 bases between. In nucleotides, the CDR3 is TGTGCCAGCAGTTACCCAGGGGTTGGGATCACTGAAGCTTTCTTT. Protein sequence: CASSYPGVGITEAFF.

The rearrangement joins TRBV28 to TRBJ1-2, with D tentatively TRBD1 (5 bases). The germline gives CDR1 MDHEN, CDR2 SYDVKM. The CDR3 runs 13 residues. With 3 bases removed from V and 4 bases from J, the gap between germline ends came to 9 bases. The CDR3 coding sequence is TGTGCCAGCAGTTTCAAGGGGTTCTATGGCTACACCTTC. Translating it yields CASSFKGFYGYTF.

This clone is labeled as large. The genes are TRBV4-2 and TRBJ1-6; unclear D gene. V gave up 1 base and J gave up 2 bases, with 9 bases separating them. Germline CDR1 is LGHNA and CDR2 is YNFKEQ. The CDR3 loop spans 16 amino acids. The CDR3 here is CASSQGGTAYNSPLHF. CDR3 in DNA: TGTGCCAGCAGCCAAGGGGGTACCGCCTATAATTCACCCCTCCACTTT.

Only a few counts were recorded for this clone. This chain connects TRBV7-2 to TRBJ2-7, with a weak D call TRBD2 (6 bases). Trimming cost V 1 base and J 4 bases, with 17 bases left between them. Germline CDR1 SGHTA, CDR2 FQGNSA. This CDR3 comprises 16 residues. The CDR3 loop is CASSLGGRSGWYEQYF. The CDR3 coding sequence is TGTGCCAGCAGCTTAGGGGGACGGAGCGGGTGGTACGAGCAGTACTTC.

This clone was found once. The rearrangement uses TRBV7-2 and TRBJ1-1; 9 bases are shared with TRBD1. The V and J ends lost 5 bases and 3 bases, in that order; junction bases with no gene match: 4. The germline CDR1 and CDR2 sequences are SGHTA and FQGNSA. The CDR3 is made up of 14 amino acids. CDR3 sequence reads: CASSPTGGYTEAFF. The CDR3 DNA sequence: TGTGCCAGCAGCCCGACAGGGGGGTACACTGAAGCTTTCTTT.

V usage is TRBV7-6 and J usage is TRBJ2-7, with D perhaps TRBD2 (6 bases). Per germline, CDR1 SGHVS and CDR2 FNYEAQ. V lost 4 bases and J lost 2, with 15 bases in between. The CDR3 is 15 residues long. CDR3 nucleotides: TGTGCCAGCAGCTCCGGACACCGGGAGACCTACGAGCAGTACTTC. Translated, it gives CASSSGHRETYEQYF.

Relative to its sample, this clone is large. The chain uses TRBV13 and TRBJ2-3, with TRBD2 identical over 8 bases. The CDR3 contains 17 residues. With V trimmed by 4 bases and J by 4 bases, 13 bases remained unmatched. From germline, CDR1 is PRHDT and CDR2 FYEKMQ (reference sequence). The CDR3 sequence: CASSSPGGDTLSDTQYF. Written as DNA, the CDR3 is TGTGCCAGCAGCTCCCCGGGGGGGGACACATTGTCAGATACGCAGTATTTT.

V usage is TRBV7-2 and J usage is TRBJ1-3; 9 nucleotides match TRBD1. This CDR3 has 15 amino acids. Germline V gives CDR1 SGHTA, CDR2 FQGNSA. Trimming at V came to 3 bases and at J to 4 bases, leaving 4 bases not matched to a gene. In DNA, the CDR3 is TGTGCCAGCAGCTTTGGGACAGGGAAAGGAAACACCATATATTTT. It encodes CASSFGTGKGNTIYF.

The rearrangement links TRBV7-6 to TRBJ1-2; TRBD1 is a possible D gene (6 bases). This CDR3 comprises 13 residues. The germline V and J ends were trimmed by 5 bases and 4 bases, with 11 bases remaining between them. Germline V CDR1 and CDR2: SGHVS, FNYEAQ. The CDR3 here is CASSEGERYGYTF. In DNA, the CDR3 is TGTGCCAGCAGCGAGGGGGAACGCTATGGCTACACCTTC.

V gene TRBV5-4 combines with J gene TRBJ2-5; 8 nucleotides align to TRBD2. The germline V gene has CDR1 SGHNT and CDR2 YYREEE (reference sequence). V was pared by 1 base and J by 4 bases, with 6 bases of the junction left unmatched. The CDR3 is made up of 15 amino acids. The CDR3 spells CASSLYRGGPETQYF. For the CDR3, the DNA is TGTGCCAGCAGCTTGTATCGGGGGGGGCCAGAGACCCAGTACTTC.